This TCR beta chain stems from a study of cytomegalovirus exposure and HLA in healthy donors. Findings of the study overall: The study assumed roughly uniform donor sequencing depth for presence/absence analyses. Later work associated around 18,000 TCR beta sequences with HLA alleles at 0.05 false discovery rate.

This CDR3 contains 14 residues. Germline CDR1 is SGHRS and CDR2 is YFSETQ. Trimming removed 2 bases from V and 2 bases from J, with 9 bases in between. With 60 Vbeta and 13 Jbeta primers, the PCR was carried out. Here immunoSEQ multiplex PCR was the method, and the copy in TCRdb shows in-frame clones only, minus some. Across around 74,000 clones, the top ten clones capture about 4.2% of the sample. Points on this clone: Its antigen is as yet unknown.

This TCR was recovered from a man aged 30-40 years in good health and CMV-seronegative. Sequencing was carried out using PBMCs. The rearrangement uses TRBV5-1 and TRBJ2-3; TRBD2 is a possible D gene (6 bases). The CDR3 DNA reads TGCGCCAGCAGCTTACCTAGCGACACAGATACGCAGTATTTT. It translates to CASSLPSDTDTQYF.